This T cell receptor (beta chain) was obtained from a study of shared clonotypes between healthy human individuals. CDR3 length equals 14 residues. The germline V gene has CDR1 MGHRA and CDR2 YSYEKL. V lost 0 bases and J 6 bases, leaving 9 bases between the germline ends. Naive CD8 cells, CD45RO-negative and positively selected for CCR7, excluded terminally differentiated effector memory CD45RA+ cells. The protocol was immunoSEQ multiplex PCR, while the TCRdb copy is restricted to in-frame clones and leaves out a portion. The sample yields 1.5 million to 2.5 million clones, 85% to 95% seen once. The V gene is TRBV4-1, the J gene TRBJ1-5, with D unresolved. The sample consisted of naive CD8+ T cells sorted from blood. This receptor was taken from a man younger than 35 in good health. The CDR3 nucleotides are TGCGCCAGCAGCCAAGATTCAGAGAGTCAGCCCCAGCATTTT. Its protein product is CASSQDSESQPQHF.